Ten or more counts support the clone carrying this T cell receptor beta chain. Used for diagnoses were clinical symptoms, serum thyroxine and TRAb, thyroid ultrasound and orbital computed tomography. V gave up 1 base and J gave up 2 bases, with 8 bases separating them. In germline, CDR1 is LGHDT, CDR2 YNNKEL (reference sequence). The CDR3 has 14 residues. This sample was included in a study of T cells in Graves' hyperthyroidism and ophthalmopathy. From RNA transcripts, TCR beta CDR3 regions were amplified. First-round RT-PCR with HTBI primers amplified the TCR CDR3 region. MiXCR was run by TCRdb on the multiplex PCR reads, yielding one entry per CDR3 protein. The top ten hold about 56% of the sample, which has around 190,000 distinct CDR3 sequences, about 17% seen once.

The sample consisted of blood. The TCR originated in a woman aged 50 to 65 with Graves' hyperthyroidism. V usage is TRBV3-1 and J usage is TRBJ1-2, with D unclear. DNA for the CDR3: TGTGCCAGCAGCCAAGGGTTACAGAACTATGGCTACACCTTC. The encoded protein is CASSQGLQNYGYTF. The full variable domain, its missing parts supplied by reference TRBV3-1 and TRBJ1-2, is DTAVSQTPKYLVTQMGNDKSIKCEQNLGHDTMYWYKQDSKKFLKIMFSYNNKELIINETVPNRFSPKSPDKAHLNLHINSLELGDSAVYFCASSQGLQNYGYTFGSGTRLTVV.